Sequencing of this T cell receptor (beta chain) was carried out in a study of esophageal squamous cell carcinoma under preoperative chemotherapy. Study outcomes and limitations: Peripheral T cells migrating into the tumor appeared to partly supply post-treatment tumor-infiltrating lymphocytes.

The CDR3 spans 15 residues. Germline V gene sequence: CDR1 ENHRY, CDR2 SYGVKD. Comments on this clonotype: Its antigen is not identified. Sequence at one end of the junction differs from germline and may be a read error.

TCRdb used MiXCR to reprocess the PCR reads, holding one entry per CDR3 protein. Here the sample spans about 32,000 distinct CDR3 sequences, around half being singletons. Time point: after preoperative PTX-NDP chemotherapy. This sample was obtained from a patient given preoperative chemotherapy. The gene calls are TRBV10-3 and TRBJ1-4, with a weak D call TRBD1 (5 bases). This receptor was obtained from a human donor with esophageal squamous cell carcinoma. The donor label of this sample is uncertain. The CDR3 loop reads CAGRQTLATNEQLLF. CDR3 DNA sequence: TGTGCCGGTAGACAGACTCTAGCAACTAATGAACAACTGCTTTTT.